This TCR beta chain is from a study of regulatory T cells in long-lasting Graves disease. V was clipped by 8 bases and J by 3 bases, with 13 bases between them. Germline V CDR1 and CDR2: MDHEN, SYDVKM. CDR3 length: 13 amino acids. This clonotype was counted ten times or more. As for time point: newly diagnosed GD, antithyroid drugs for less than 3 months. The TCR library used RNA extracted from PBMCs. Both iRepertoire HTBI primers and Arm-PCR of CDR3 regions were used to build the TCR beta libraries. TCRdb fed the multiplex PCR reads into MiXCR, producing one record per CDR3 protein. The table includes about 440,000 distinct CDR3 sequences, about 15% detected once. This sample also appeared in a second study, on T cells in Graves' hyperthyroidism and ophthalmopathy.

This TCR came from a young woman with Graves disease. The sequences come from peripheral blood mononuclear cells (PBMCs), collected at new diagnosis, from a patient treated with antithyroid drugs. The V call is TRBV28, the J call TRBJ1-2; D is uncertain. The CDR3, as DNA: TGTGCCAGCCGCTCCGAGGGCTACTATGGCTACACCTTC. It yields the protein CASRSEGYYGYTF.